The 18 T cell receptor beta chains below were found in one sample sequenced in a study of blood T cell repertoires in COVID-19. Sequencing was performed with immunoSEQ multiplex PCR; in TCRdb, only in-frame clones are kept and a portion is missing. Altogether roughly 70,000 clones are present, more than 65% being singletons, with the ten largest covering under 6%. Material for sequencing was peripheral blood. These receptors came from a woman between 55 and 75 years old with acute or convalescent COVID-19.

The CDR3: CASSLAETGGSYGYTF. Written as DNA, the CDR3 is TGTGCCAGCAGCTTAGCGGAGACAGGGGGTAGCTATGGCTACACCTTC. The chain recombines TRBV7-9 with TRBJ1-2; TRBD1 aligns across 9 bases. Germline V lookup: CDR1 SEHNR, CDR2 FQNEAQ (reference sequence). The length of the CDR3 is 16 residues. With V trimmed by 0 bases and J by 4 bases, 6 bases remained unmatched.

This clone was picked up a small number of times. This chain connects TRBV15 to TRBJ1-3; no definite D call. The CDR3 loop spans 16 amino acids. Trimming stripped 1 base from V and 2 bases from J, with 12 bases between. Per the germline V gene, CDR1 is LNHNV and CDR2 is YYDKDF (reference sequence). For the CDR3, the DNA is TGTGCCACCAGCAGAGGGCAGGTTTTTGCTGGAAACACCATATATTTT. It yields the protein CATSRGQVFAGNTIYF.

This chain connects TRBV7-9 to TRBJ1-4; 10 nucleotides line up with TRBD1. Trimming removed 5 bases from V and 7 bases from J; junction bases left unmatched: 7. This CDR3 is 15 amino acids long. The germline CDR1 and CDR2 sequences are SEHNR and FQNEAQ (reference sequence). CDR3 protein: CASSPGQGDGEKLFF. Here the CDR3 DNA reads TGTGCCAGCAGCCCCGGACAGGGGGACGGTGAAAAACTGTTTTTT.

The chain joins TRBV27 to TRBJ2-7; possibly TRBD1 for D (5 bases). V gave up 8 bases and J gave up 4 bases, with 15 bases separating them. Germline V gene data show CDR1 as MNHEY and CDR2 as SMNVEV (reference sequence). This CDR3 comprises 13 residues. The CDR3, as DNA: TGTGCCAGCGGTGAGGCAGGGCGGTACGAGCAGTACTTC. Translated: CASGEAGRYEQYF.

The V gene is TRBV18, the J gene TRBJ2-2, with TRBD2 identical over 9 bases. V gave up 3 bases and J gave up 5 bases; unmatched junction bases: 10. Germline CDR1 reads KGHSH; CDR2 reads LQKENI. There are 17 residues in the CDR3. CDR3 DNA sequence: TGTGCCAGCTCACCCGTGGCGGGGGGGCTCGGAACCGGGGAGCTGTTTTTT. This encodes CASSPVAGGLGTGELFF.

CDR3 bases: TGTGCCAGCAGCTCTTCAGTTGAAAAACTGTTTTTT. Its translation is CASSSSVEKLFF. This chain joins TRBV5-6 and TRBJ1-4; D gene uncertain. V shed 3 bases and J shed 7 bases, with 7 bases lying between them. The CDR3 is 12 residues long. CDR1 and CDR2 from the germline V gene are SGHDT and YYEEEE.

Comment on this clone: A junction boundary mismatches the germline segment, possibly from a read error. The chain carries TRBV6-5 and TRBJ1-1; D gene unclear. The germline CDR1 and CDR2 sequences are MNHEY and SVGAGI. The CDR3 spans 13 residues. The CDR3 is CASSYGGGTGAFF. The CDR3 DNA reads TGTGCCAGCAGTTACGGTGGAGGTACTGGAGCTTTCTTT.

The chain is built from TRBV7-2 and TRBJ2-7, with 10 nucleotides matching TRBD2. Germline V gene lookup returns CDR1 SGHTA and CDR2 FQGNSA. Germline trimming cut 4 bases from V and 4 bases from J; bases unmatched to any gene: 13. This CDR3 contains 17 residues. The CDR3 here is CASSSGLAVSVGYEQYF. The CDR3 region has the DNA TGTGCCAGCAGCTCTGGACTAGCGGTATCGGTGGGTTACGAGCAGTACTTC.

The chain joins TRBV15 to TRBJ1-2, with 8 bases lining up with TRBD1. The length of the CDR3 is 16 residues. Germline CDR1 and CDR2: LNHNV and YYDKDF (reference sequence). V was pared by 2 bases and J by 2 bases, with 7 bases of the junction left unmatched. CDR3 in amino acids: CATSRRQGAQNYGYTF. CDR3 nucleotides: TGTGCCACCAGCAGACGGCAGGGGGCGCAGAACTATGGCTACACCTTC. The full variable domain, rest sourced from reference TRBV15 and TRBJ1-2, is DAMVIQNPRYQVTQFGKPVTLSCSQTLNHNVMYWYQQKSSQAPKLLFHYYDKDFNNEADTPDNFQSRRPNTSFCFLDIRSPGLGDTAMYLCATSRRQGAQNYGYTFGSGTRLTVV.

CDR3 sequence: CASSLGITGGTSYEQYF. The DNA of the CDR3 is TGCGCCAGCAGCTTGGGAATCACAGGGGGGACCTCCTACGAGCAGTACTTC. V and J are TRBV5-1 and TRBJ2-7, with 8 bases aligning to TRBD1. Germline V lookup: CDR1 SGHRS, CDR2 YFSETQ. The V and J ends lost 0 bases and 0 bases, in that order; junction bases with no gene match: 8. The CDR3 sequence is 17 residues long. The full variable domain, its missing parts supplied by reference TRBV5-1 and TRBJ2-7, is KAGVTQTPRYLIKTRGQQVTLSCSPISGHRSVSWYQQTPGQGLQFLFEYFSETQRNKGNFPGRFSGRQFSNSRSEMNVSTLELGDSALYLCASSLGITGGTSYEQYFGPGTRLTVT.

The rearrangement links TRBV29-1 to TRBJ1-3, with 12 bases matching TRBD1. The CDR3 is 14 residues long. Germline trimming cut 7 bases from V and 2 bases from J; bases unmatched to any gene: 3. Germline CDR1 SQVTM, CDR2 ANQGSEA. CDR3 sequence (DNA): TGCAGCGCAGGGACAGGGGGCGCTGGAAACACCATATATTTT. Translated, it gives CSAGTGGAGNTIYF.

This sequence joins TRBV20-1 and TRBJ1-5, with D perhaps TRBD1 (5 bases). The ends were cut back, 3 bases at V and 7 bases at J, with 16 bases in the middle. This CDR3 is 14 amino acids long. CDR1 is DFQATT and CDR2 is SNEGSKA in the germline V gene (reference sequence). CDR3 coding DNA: TGCAGTGCTAGTAGGCAGGGAAGAGGACAGCCCCAGCATTTT. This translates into CSASRQGRGQPQHF.

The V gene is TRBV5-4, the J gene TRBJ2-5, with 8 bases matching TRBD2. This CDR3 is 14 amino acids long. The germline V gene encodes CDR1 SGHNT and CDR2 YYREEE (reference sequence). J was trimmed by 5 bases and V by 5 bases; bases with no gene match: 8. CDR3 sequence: CASSLGLASETQYF. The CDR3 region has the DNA TGTGCCAGCAGTCTAGGACTAGCATCGGAGACCCAGTACTTC.

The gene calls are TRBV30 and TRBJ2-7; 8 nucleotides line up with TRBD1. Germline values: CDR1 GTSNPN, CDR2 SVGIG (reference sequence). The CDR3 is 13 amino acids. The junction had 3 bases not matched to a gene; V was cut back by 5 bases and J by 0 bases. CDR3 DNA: TGTGCCTGGGAAGGGACAGGCTCCTACGAGCAGTACTTC. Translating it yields CAWEGTGSYEQYF.

CDR3 loop: CAISGQGYDTIYF. The CDR3 coding sequence is TGTGCCATCAGTGGGCAGGGTTACGACACCATATATTTT. The V call is TRBV10-3, the J call TRBJ1-3; tentative D call: TRBD1 (5 bases). Germline CDR1 reads ENHRY; CDR2 reads SYGVKD. This CDR3 has 13 amino acids. V lost 4 bases and J lost 8, with 12 bases in between.

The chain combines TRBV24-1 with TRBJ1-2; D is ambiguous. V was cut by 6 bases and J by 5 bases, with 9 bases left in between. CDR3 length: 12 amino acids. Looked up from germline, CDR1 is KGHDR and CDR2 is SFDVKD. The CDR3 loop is CATSPVGYGYTF. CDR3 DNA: TGTGCCACCAGTCCAGTTGGTTATGGCTACACCTTC.

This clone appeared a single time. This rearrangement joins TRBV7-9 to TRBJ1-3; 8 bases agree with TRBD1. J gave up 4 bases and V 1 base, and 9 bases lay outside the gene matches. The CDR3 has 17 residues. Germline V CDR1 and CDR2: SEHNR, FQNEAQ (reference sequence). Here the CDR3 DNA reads TGTGCCAGCAGCTTAGGGGACAGGAGTGTGAAGGGAAACACCATATATTTT. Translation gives CASSLGDRSVKGNTIYF.

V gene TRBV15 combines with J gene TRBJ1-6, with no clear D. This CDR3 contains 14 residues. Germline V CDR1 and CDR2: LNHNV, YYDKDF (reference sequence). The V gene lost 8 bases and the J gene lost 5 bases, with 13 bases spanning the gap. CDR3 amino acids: CATGRTTDNSPLHF. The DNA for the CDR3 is TGTGCCACCGGGCGAACAACGGATAATTCACCCCTCCACTTT.